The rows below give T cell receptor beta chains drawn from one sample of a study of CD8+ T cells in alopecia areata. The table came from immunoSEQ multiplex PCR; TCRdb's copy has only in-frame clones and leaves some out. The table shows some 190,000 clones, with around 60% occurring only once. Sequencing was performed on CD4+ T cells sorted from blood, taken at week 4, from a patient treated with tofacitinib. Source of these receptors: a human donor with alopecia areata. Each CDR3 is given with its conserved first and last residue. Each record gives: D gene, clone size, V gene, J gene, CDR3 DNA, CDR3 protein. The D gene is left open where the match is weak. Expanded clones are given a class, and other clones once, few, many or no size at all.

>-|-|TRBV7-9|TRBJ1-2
TGTGCCAGCAGCTTAGCAGGGTCAGGTGGCTATGGCTACACCTTC
CASSLAGSGGYGYTF
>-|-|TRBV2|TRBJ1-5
TGTGCCAGCATGGGGGGGGTGGGTCAGCCCCAGCATTTT
CASMGGVGQPQHF
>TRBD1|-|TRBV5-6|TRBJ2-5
TGTGCCAGCAGCTATTCGACAGGGGGCAAAACAGAGACCCAGTACTTC
CASSYSTGGKTETQYF
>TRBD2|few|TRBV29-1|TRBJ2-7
TGCAGCGTCGGGACTAGCGGACGATACGAGCAGTACTTC
CSVGTSGRYEQYF
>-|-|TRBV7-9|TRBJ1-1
TGTGCCAGCAGCATGGGACACCTAAATGAAGCTTTCTTT
CASSMGHLNEAFF
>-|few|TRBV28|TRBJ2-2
TGTGCCAGCAGTTTTGGAGGGGCCAACACCGGGGAGCTGTTTTTT
CASSFGGANTGELFF
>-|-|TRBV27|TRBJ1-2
TGTGCCAGCAGTTTCGCCCAGGGTCTACGGGGCTACACCTTC
CASSFAQGLRGYTF
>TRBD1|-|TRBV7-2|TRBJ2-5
TGTGCCAGCAGCTTCCCCGGGACAGCAGAGACCCAGTACTTC
CASSFPGTAETQYF
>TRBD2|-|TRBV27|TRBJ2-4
TGTGCCAGCAGAGTCTGGGTAGGCGGGGGAGAAAACATTCAGTACTTC
CASRVWVGGGENIQYF
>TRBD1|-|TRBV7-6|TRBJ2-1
TGTGCCAGCAGCCTTACCGGGACAGAGAACAATGAGCAGTTCTTC
CASSLTGTENNEQFF
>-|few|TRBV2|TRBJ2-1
TGTGCCAGCAGACCGGACTACAACAATGAGCAGTTCTTC
CASRPDYNNEQFF
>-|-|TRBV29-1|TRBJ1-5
TGCAGCGTTGGGGGGGAGGGCAATCAGCCCCAGCATTTT
CSVGGEGNQPQHF
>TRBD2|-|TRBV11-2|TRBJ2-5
TGTGCCAGCAGCTTAGATCCTAGCGGGATTGAAAAGACCCAGTACTTC
CASSLDPSGIEKTQYF
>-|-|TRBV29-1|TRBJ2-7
TGCAGCGTTAGGGTGGCCTCCTACGAGCAGTACTTC
CSVRVASYEQYF
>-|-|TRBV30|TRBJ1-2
TGTGCCTGGAGTCTCGGACAGTTAGAAGGCTACACCTTC
CAWSLGQLEGYTF
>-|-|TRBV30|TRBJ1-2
TGTGCCTGGAGTGTACAAGGGTACTATGGCTACACCTTC
CAWSVQGYYGYTF
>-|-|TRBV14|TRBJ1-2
TGTGCCAGCAGCCAGACCGCGGGGGGCGCAGGCTATGGCTACACCTTC
CASSQTAGGAGYGYTF
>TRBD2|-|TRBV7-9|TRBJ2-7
TGTGCCAGCAGCTGGAGGGGACTAGCGGAGACCCGCTACGAGCAGTACTTC
CASSWRGLAETRYEQYF
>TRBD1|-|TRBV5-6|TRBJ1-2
TGTGCCAGCAGCCCGGACAGGGGATGGGGCTATGGCTACACCTTC
CASSPDRGWGYGYTF
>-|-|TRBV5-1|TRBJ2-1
TGCGCCAGCAGCATCACTACAGGGTCTGGTGTCAATGAGCAGTTCTTC
CASSITTGSGVNEQFF
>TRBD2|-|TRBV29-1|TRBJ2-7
TGCAGCGTCGGGACTAGCGGGAGTAACACCTACGAGCAGTACTTC
CSVGTSGSNTYEQYF
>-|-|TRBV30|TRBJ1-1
TGTGCCTGGAGGGGAATTAGGGCTAACACTGAAGCTTTCTTT
CAWRGIRANTEAFF
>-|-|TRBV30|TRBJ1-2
TGTGCCTGGAGTGTAGCAGGGACCTATGGCTACACCTTC
CAWSVAGTYGYTF
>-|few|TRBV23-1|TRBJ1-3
TGCGCCAGACGGCGACAGACCGGAGGAAACACCATATATTTT
CARRRQTGGNTIYF
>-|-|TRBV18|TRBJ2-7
TGTGCCAGCTCACCGCCGAACTCGTACGAGCAGTACTTC
CASSPPNSYEQYF
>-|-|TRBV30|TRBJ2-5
TGTGCCTGGAGCCTAAATCGACAAGAGACCCAGTACTTC
CAWSLNRQETQYF
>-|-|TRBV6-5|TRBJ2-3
TGTGCCAGCAGTTACGAATCTAGCCGTCAGGCAGATACGCAGTATTTT
CASSYESSRQADTQYF
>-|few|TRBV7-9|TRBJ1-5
TGTGCCAGCAGCCGCGGGGCAAATCCCCAGCATTTT
CASSRGANPQHF
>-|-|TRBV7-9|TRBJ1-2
TGTGCCAGCAGCTTAAGAGACACCCTTTCAGGCTACACCTTC
CASSLRDTLSGYTF
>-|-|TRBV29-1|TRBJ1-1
TGCAGCGGAGACACTGAAGCTTTCTTT
CSGDTEAFF
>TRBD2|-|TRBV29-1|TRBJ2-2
TGCAGCGTTTTCCCTAGCGGGAGCATCACCGGGGAGCTGTTTTTT
CSVFPSGSITGELFF